A selection of T cell receptor beta chains follows, all from one sample in a study of cytomegalovirus exposure and HLA in healthy donors. Only in-frame clones appear in the TCRdb table, and some are missing; sequencing was by immunoSEQ multiplex PCR. Found here are 150,000 to 200,000 clones, approximately 78% of them singletons; the top ten hold about 1.8%. The sample consisted of PBMCs. All receptors derive from a young woman in good health and CMV-seronegative. Both conserved end residues are part of each CDR3. A D gene is named only where the DNA matches it firmly. Clone sizes are given selectively: once, few, many, or a class where the clone is expanded.

-,TRBV7-9,-,TRBJ1-2,CASSLVTGIYGYTF,TGTGCCAGCAGCTTAGTAACAGGGATCTATGGCTACACCTTC
-,TRBV5-4,-,TRBJ2-2,CASSLQGTYTGELFF,TGTGCCAGCAGCTTACAGGGAACTTACACCGGGGAGCTGTTTTTT
TRBD1,TRBV11-2,-,TRBJ1-2,CASSLVTGVGGYTF,TGTGCCAGCAGCTTAGTCACAGGGGTTGGTGGCTACACCTTC
TRBD1,TRBV13,-,TRBJ2-2,CASSSGTGDTGELFF,TGTGCCAGCAGCTCCGGGACAGGGGATACCGGGGAGCTGTTTTTT
-,TRBV29-1,-,TRBJ1-2,CSVDEGWYGYTF,TGCAGCGTTGATGAGGGTTGGTATGGCTACACCTTC
-,TRBV5-6,few,TRBJ1-4,CASSRGGVFEKLFF,TGTGCCAGCAGTCGGGGGGGAGTTTTTGAAAAACTGTTTTTT
TRBD2,TRBV9,-,TRBJ2-5,CASSVDVRAGVETQYF,TGTGCCAGCAGCGTAGACGTACGAGCGGGAGTAGAGACCCAGTACTTC
-,TRBV6-5,-,TRBJ1-3,CASSYSQGLGGNTIYF,TGTGCCAGCAGTTACTCGCAGGGGCTGGGAGGAAACACCATATATTTT
-,TRBV11-2,-,TRBJ2-7,CASSLTGLPDEQYF,TGTGCCAGCAGCCTAACGGGACTGCCGGACGAGCAGTACTTC
-,TRBV19,-,TRBJ2-1,CATRDLLRSPANEQFF,TGTGCCACCCGGGACTTACTACGATCTCCCGCTAATGAGCAGTTCTTC
TRBD1,TRBV7-9,-,TRBJ2-7,CSSSFPEQGAGEQYF,TGTTCCAGCAGCTTTCCCGAACAGGGGGCAGGAGAGCAGTACTTC
-,TRBV19,-,TRBJ1-1,CASSIREDTEAFF,TGTGCCAGTAGTATCAGGGAAGACACTGAAGCTTTCTTT
TRBD1,TRBV2,-,TRBJ1-1,CASSVGTGAMNTEAFF,TGTGCCAGCAGTGTGGGGACAGGGGCCATGAACACTGAAGCTTTCTTT
TRBD1,TRBV6-1,-,TRBJ2-7,CASSSRTGGLYEQYF,TGTGCCAGCAGTTCTCGGACAGGGGGCCTCTACGAGCAGTACTTC
TRBD2,TRBV4-3,-,TRBJ2-3,CASSLLAGGPDTDTQYF,TGCGCCAGCAGTCTACTAGCGGGAGGGCCTGACACAGATACGCAGTATTTT
-,TRBV5-1,-,TRBJ1-1,CASSNGLEAFF,TGCGCCAGCTCCAACGGACTGGAAGCTTTCTTT
TRBD2,TRBV6-5,once,TRBJ2-7,CASRVSLRGVGEQYF,TGTGCCAGCAGAGTTAGCCTACGGGGGGTCGGCGAGCAGTACTTC
TRBD2,TRBV5-6,-,TRBJ2-1,CASSLWLAGYGLRFF,TGTGCCAGCAGCTTGTGGCTAGCGGGATACGGCCTACGGTTCTTC
-,TRBV10-1,-,TRBJ2-3,CASSQIEVTDTQYF,TGCGCCAGCTCCCAAATCGAGGTCACAGATACGCAGTATTTT
-,TRBV18,-,TRBJ1-2,CASSPPGGVYGYTF,TGTGCCAGCTCACCACCAGGGGGTGTCTATGGCTACACCTTC
TRBD1,TRBV25-1,-,TRBJ1-2,CASSAPSTGDGYTF,TGTGCCAGCAGTGCGCCCTCGACAGGGGATGGCTACACCTTC
-,TRBV6-5,-,TRBJ2-7,CASSSPAGSYEQYF,TGTGCCAGCAGTTCCCCTGCGGGCTCCTACGAGCAGTACTTC
-,TRBV4-3,-,TRBJ2-1,CASSQVNRGGDEQFF,TGCGCCAGCAGCCAAGTGAACAGGGGGGGAGATGAGCAGTTCTTC
-,TRBV6-5,few,TRBJ1-1,CASSYSGQLTEAFF,TGTGCCAGCAGTTACTCGGGGCAGCTCACTGAAGCTTTCTTT